The 14 T cell receptor beta chains below come from one sample, sequenced in a study of CD8 T cells in ankylosing spondylitis (dated by TCRdb to about 2017). Receptor amplification or capture employed 5' RACE. The reads were generated on an Illumina HiSeq 2500. TCRdb applied fastp at Q25 and MiXCR to the public reads, then kept only in-frame beta chains. Every entry covers one CDR3 protein and lists the most common genes and DNA from its rows. Counted in this sample were around 210,000 distinct CDR3 sequences; roughly 8.2% of them appeared once. The ten largest clonotypes hold around 5.1% of the sample. Sequencing was carried out using blood, either unsorted or a sorted T cell fraction (not recorded which). The receptor set was obtained from a female donor with ankylosing spondylitis or in good health (not recorded which).

The rearrangement links TRBV7-9 to TRBJ1-3; no reliable D call. Trimming pared 4 bases from V and 0 bases from J, leaving 10 bases between. This CDR3 is built from 15 residues. Germline values: CDR1 SEHNR, CDR2 FQNEAQ (reference sequence). The CDR3 sequence is CASSSARGSGNTIYF. In DNA, the CDR3 is TGTGCCAGCAGCTCCGCGCGGGGCTCTGGAAACACCATATATTTT.

The CDR3 sequence is CATSIGPNTGELFF. The CDR3 DNA reads TGTGCCACCAGCATAGGACCCAACACCGGGGAGCTGTTTTTT. The gene calls are TRBV25-1 and TRBJ2-2; D call uncertain. V lost 10 bases, J lost 2 bases, and 14 bases lay in between. The CDR3 is 14 amino acids. The germline V gene has CDR1 MGHDK and CDR2 SYGVNS.

Many counts were recorded for this clonotype. The chain combines TRBV7-9 with TRBJ1-1; a possible D gene is TRBD1 (5 bases). V was shortened by 3 bases and J by 0 bases, with 14 bases between the two germline ends. This CDR3 comprises 16 residues. Germline V gene data show CDR1 as SEHNR and CDR2 as FQNEAQ (reference sequence). CDR3 bases: TGTGCCAGCAGCTTGGGGCCACAGTTTTTGAACACTGAAGCTTTCTTT. Amino acids: CASSLGPQFLNTEAFF.

This clonotype was counted at least ten times. V is TRBV6-5 and J is TRBJ2-7, with D perhaps TRBD2 (5 bases). V was shortened by 2 bases and J by 3 bases, with 14 bases between the two germline ends. The CDR3 has 15 residues. CDR1 and CDR2 (germline): MNHEY, SVGAGI. The CDR3 coding sequence is TGTGCCAGCAGTTACCACCCCTCGAGGGTCTACGAGCAGTACTTC. Protein: CASSYHPSRVYEQYF.

This clonotype was counted at least ten times. CDR3 loop: CASSQVAGLNTGELFF. The CDR3 DNA follows: TGCGCCAGCAGCCAAGTGGCAGGCCTGAACACCGGGGAGCTGTTTTTT. The V gene is TRBV4-3, the J gene TRBJ2-2; D is ambiguous. This CDR3 is 16 amino acids long. The V and J ends lost 1 base and 1 base respectively, with 10 bases between them. Germline V gene sequence: CDR1 LGHNA, CDR2 YSLEER.

There are many counts of this clonotype. This rearrangement joins TRBV6-2 or TRBV6-3 to TRBJ2-5; possibly TRBD1 for D (6 bases). This CDR3 comprises 18 residues. The germline CDR1 and CDR2 sequences are MNHEY and SVGEGT. V lost 4 bases, J lost 2 bases, and 23 bases lay in between. CDR3 coding DNA: TGTGCCAGCAGTTCCCGACTTGGTCCGGTGACAGGTCAAGAGACCCAGTACTTC. It specifies CASSSRLGPVTGQETQYF.

This clonotype was found many times. The chain has TRBV5-6 and TRBJ2-5; TRBD1 agrees at 9 bases. This CDR3 has 15 residues. After removal of 4 bases from V and 5 bases from J, the junction contained 9 bases not matched to a gene. CDR1 SGHDT and CDR2 YYEEEE come from the germline V gene. The CDR3 DNA reads TGTGCCAGCAGCCAAAGGGACAGGGATCCGGAGACCCAGTACTTC. This codes for CASSQRDRDPETQYF.

This clonotype was picked up many times. This chain connects TRBV12-3 or TRBV12-4 to TRBJ1-5; tentative D call: TRBD1 (5 bases). CDR3 length equals 13 residues. The V gene lost 6 bases and the J gene lost 7 bases, with 13 bases spanning the gap. The chain's CDR3 is CASRPDRYQPQHF. CDR3 coding DNA: TGTGCCAGCAGACCTGACAGATACCAGCCCCAGCATTTT.

Many counts were recorded for this clonotype. V usage is TRBV2 and J usage is TRBJ2-7; tentative D call: TRBD2 (6 bases). The germline CDR1 and CDR2 sequences are SNHLY and FYNNEI. V was trimmed by 8 bases and J by 1 base, leaving 12 bases between them. This CDR3 region has 13 residues. CDR3 amino acids: CASWEESSYEQYF. As DNA, the CDR3 is TGTGCCAGCTGGGAGGAGTCATCCTACGAGCAGTACTTC. The complete variable domain, with remaining parts taken from reference TRBV2 and TRBJ2-7, reads EPEVTQTPSHQVTQMGQEVILRCVPISNHLYFYWYRQILGQKVEFLVSFYNNEISEKSEIFDDQFSVERPDGSNFTLKIRSTKLEDSAMYFCASWEESSYEQYFGPGTRLTVT.

This clonotype was found many times. The chain couples TRBV20-1 to TRBJ2-7; D may be TRBD2 (6 bases). Per the germline V gene, CDR1 is DFQATT and CDR2 is SNEGSKA (reference sequence). V was trimmed by 2 bases and J by 2 bases, leaving 13 bases between them. The CDR3 is 14 residues long. The CDR3: CSARSSGRAYEQYF. DNA for the CDR3: TGCAGTGCTAGAAGTAGCGGAAGGGCCTACGAGCAGTACTTC.

The genes are TRBV6-2 or TRBV6-3 and TRBJ2-5, with TRBD1 matching 8 bases. CDR3 length: 15 amino acids. V gave up 6 bases and J gave up 1 base; unmatched junction bases: 7. The germline CDR1 and CDR2 sequences are MNHEY and SVGEGT. CDR3 sequence (DNA): TGTGCCAGCAGCAGGACAGGGACAGTCCAAGAGACCCAGTACTTC. Translation gives CASSRTGTVQETQYF.

This clonotype was picked up many times. This chain connects TRBV5-1 to TRBJ1-2, with 7 nucleotides matching TRBD1. The CDR3 spans 15 residues. CDR1 is SGHRS, CDR2 YFSETQ, per germline. The V segment lost 0 bases and the J segment 4 bases; nucleotides outside the gene matches: 6. In DNA form, the CDR3 reads TGCGCCAGCAGCTTGGGTGGGACAGACCCCTATGGCTACACCTTC. It yields the protein CASSLGGTDPYGYTF.

This clonotype has ten or more counts. The chain uses TRBV29-1 and TRBJ1-5; no reliable D call. The CDR3 loop spans 13 amino acids. CDR1 is SQVTM and CDR2 is ANQGSEA in the germline V gene. The V and J ends lost 4 bases and 7 bases respectively, with 14 bases between them. The CDR3 is CSVGEGPGQPQHF. In DNA form, the CDR3 reads TGCAGCGTTGGCGAGGGCCCAGGCCAGCCCCAGCATTTT.

Only one count was recorded for this clonotype. A much larger clone lies a single base off, so this may be a read error. V is TRBV28 and J is TRBJ2-5, with D perhaps being TRBD1 or TRBD2 (5 bases each). Trimming left V 8 bases short and J 3 bases short, with 28 bases between. The CDR3 contains 18 residues. Germline CDR1 is MDHEN and CDR2 is SYDVKM. CDR3 nucleotides: TGTGCCAGCTGTTCTCTCGCTGGTAGTGGGGGATCAGAAGAGACCCAGTACTTC. Its protein is CASCSLAGSGGSEETQYF.